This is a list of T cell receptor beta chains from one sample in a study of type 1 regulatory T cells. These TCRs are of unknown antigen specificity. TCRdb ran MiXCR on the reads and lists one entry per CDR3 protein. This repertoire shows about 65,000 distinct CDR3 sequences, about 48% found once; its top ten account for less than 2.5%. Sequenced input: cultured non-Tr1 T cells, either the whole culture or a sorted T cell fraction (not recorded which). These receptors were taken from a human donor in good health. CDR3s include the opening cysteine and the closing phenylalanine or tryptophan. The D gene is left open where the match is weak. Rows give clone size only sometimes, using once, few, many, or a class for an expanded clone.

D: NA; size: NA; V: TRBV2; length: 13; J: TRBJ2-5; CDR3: CASTSDSQETQYF; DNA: TGTGCCAGTACCTCAGACAGCCAAGAGACCCAGTACTTC
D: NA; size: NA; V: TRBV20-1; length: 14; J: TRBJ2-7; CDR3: CSARGGLSSYEQYF; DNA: TGCAGTGCCAGGGGGGGCCTTAGCTCCTACGAGCAGTACTTC
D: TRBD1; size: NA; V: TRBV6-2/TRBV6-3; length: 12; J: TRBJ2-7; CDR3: CASRDRVDEQYF; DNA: TGTGCCAGCCGGGACAGGGTTGACGAGCAGTACTTC
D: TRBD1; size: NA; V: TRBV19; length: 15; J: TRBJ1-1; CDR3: CASSIYSTGDTEAFF; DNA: TGTGCCAGTAGTATATACTCGACAGGGGACACTGAAGCTTTCTTT
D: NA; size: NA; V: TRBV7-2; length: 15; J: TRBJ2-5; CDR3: CASSLGGLGQETQYF; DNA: TGTGCCAGCAGCTTAGGAGGTCTAGGCCAAGAGACCCAGTACTTC
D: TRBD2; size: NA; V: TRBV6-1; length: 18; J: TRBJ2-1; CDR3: CASSEGSRGLAGGEKQFF; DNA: TGTGCCAGCAGTGAAGGATCTCGGGGACTAGCGGGGGGCGAAAAGCAGTTCTTC
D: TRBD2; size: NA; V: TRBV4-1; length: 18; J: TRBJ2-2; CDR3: CASSQDRLRGAYTGELFF; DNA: TGCGCCAGCAGCCAAGATCGATTGCGGGGGGCTTACACCGGGGAGCTGTTTTTT
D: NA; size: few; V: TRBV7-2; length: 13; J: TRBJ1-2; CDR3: CASSTRSGGGYTF; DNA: TGTGCCAGCAGCACGAGGTCTGGGGGCGGCTACACCTTC
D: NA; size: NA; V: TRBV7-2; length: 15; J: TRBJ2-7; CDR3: CASSPYDGGPYEQYF; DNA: TGTGCCAGCAGCCCTTATGACGGGGGGCCCTACGAGCAGTACTTC
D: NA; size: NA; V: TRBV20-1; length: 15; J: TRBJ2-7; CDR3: CSARDRPSLGHEQYF; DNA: TGCAGTGCTAGAGATCGTCCCTCCCTGGGACACGAGCAGTACTTC
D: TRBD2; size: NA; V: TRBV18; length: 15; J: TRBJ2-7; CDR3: CTSSPIAGNSYEQYF; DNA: TGTACCAGCTCACCAATAGCGGGTAACTCTTACGAGCAGTACTTC